This TCR beta chain is drawn from a study of memory CD4+ T cells and cytomegalovirus serostatus. Study-wide background: Healthy Belgian adult donors included under ten CMV-positive and 24 CMV-negative people. Study-wide points: CD4+ memory repertoires contained about 40% of the 164 reported CMV TCRbeta sequences.

Single viable CD3+CD4+CD8-CD45RO+ cells were sorted as the memory CD4+ T cells. Donors' CMV status reflects serum IgG against pp150, pp28, p38, p52. After thawing, CD4+ T cells were positively selected. A note on this clone: The antigen remains unidentified.

The CDR3 runs to 16 residues. Germline V lookup: CDR1 MGHRA, CDR2 YSYEKL. Trimming pared 2 bases from V and 2 bases from J, leaving 13 bases between. The method was immunoSEQ multiplex PCR; TCRdb's version includes in-frame clones alone and lacks a portion of them. This table holds 55,000 to 75,000 clones, 82% found once. This chain uses TRBV4-1 with TRBJ2-1, with D tentatively TRBD1 (6 bases). The sample consisted of memory CD4+ T cells from blood. The TCR originated in an adult in good health and CMV-seronegative. The CDR3 coding sequence is TGCGCCAGCAGCCAACCTGGACAGTTCACCTACAATGAGCAGTTCTTC. Translated: CASSQPGQFTYNEQFF.